These T cell receptor beta chains were read from a single sample in a study of T-cell memory formation after mild COVID-19. Via MiXCR, TCRdb re-called the 5' RACE reads, giving one row per CDR3 protein. The sample consists of tens of thousands of distinct CDR3 sequences, roughly 20% of them appearing once. Source material: PBMCs or a T cell subset sorted from them (not recorded which). The receptors come from an adult who had mild COVID-19 (a few samples of this study predate the infection). Cell type and time point are not known. Each CDR3 is given with its conserved first and last residue. A D gene is named only where the DNA matches it firmly. Rows give clone size only sometimes, using once, few, many, or a class for an expanded clone.

>NA|TRBJ1-2|NA|TRBV7-9
TGTGCCAGCAGCTTGGTCCAGCTCTATGGCTACACCTTC
CASSLVQLYGYTF
>NA|TRBJ1-1|few|TRBV7-9
TGTGCCAGCAGCTTTTTACCAGGGTGGTCGAACACTGAAGCTTTCTTT
CASSFLPGWSNTEAFF
>NA|TRBJ1-1|many|TRBV5-1
TGCGCCAGTACGACCGGGACTATCGTGAACACTGAAGCTTTCTTT
CASTTGTIVNTEAFF
>NA|TRBJ2-1|many|TRBV5-1
TGCGCCAGCAGCTTGGGGCACAATGAGCAGTTCTTC
CASSLGHNEQFF
>TRBD2|TRBJ2-1|many|TRBV4-3
TGCGCCAGCAGCCGCCGGCTCCCGAGCGGGACTAGCGGGGTCCTTTCCTACAATGAGCAGTTCTTC
CASSRRLPSGTSGVLSYNEQFF
>NA|TRBJ1-1|NA|TRBV5-1
TGCGCCAGCAGCACCGACAGCCCCAACACTGAAGCTTTCTTT
CASSTDSPNTEAFF
>NA|TRBJ2-7|many|TRBV27
TGTGCCAGCAGTTTAACTACCGTCCGGACCTACGAGCAGTACTTC
CASSLTTVRTYEQYF
>NA|TRBJ1-1|few|TRBV5-4
TGTGCCAGCAGATCTCAGATGAACACTGAAGCTTTCTTT
CASRSQMNTEAFF
>TRBD2|TRBJ2-3|NA|TRBV7-9
TGTGCCAGCAGCTTACCGGGACTAGCGGGAACAGATACGCAGTATTTT
CASSLPGLAGTDTQYF
>TRBD1|TRBJ1-1|few|TRBV5-5
TGTGCCAGCAGCTTCCGGACAGGGAAAGCTTTCTTT
CASSFRTGKAFF
>TRBD1|TRBJ2-7|many|TRBV11-2
TGTGCCAGCAGCCATATTACGGGACAGACCTACGAGCAGTACTTC
CASSHITGQTYEQYF
>NA|TRBJ1-1|NA|TRBV28
TGTGCCAGCAGTTTAACGGTAGCAGGGACCACTGAAGCTTTCTTT
CASSLTVAGTTEAFF
>NA|TRBJ1-1|many|TRBV7-2
TGTGCCAGCAGCTCAATTAACGCCCAGGGGAAATGGACTGAAGCTTTCTTT
CASSSINAQGKWTEAFF
>TRBD2|TRBJ2-2|many|TRBV6-5
TGTGCCACCGCGGGGGGCCTGCCTATCACCGGGGAGCTGTTTTTT
CATAGGLPITGELFF
>NA|TRBJ1-4|NA|TRBV28
TGTGCCAGCAGTTTAGCAGAGAATGAAAAACTGTTTTTT
CASSLAENEKLFF